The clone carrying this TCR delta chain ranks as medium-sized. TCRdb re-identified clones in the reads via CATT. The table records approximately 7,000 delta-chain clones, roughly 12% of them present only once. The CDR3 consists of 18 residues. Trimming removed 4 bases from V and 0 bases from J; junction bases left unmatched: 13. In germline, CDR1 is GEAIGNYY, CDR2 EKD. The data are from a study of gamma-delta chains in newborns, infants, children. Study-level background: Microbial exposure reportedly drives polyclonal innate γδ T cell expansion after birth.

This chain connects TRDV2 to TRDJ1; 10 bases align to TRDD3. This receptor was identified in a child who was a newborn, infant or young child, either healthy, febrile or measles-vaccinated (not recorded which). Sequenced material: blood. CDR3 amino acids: CACDKLRLLGDNTDKLIF. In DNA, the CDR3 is TGTGCCTGTGATAAACTTCGGCTTCTGGGGGATAACACCGATAAACTCATCTTT.